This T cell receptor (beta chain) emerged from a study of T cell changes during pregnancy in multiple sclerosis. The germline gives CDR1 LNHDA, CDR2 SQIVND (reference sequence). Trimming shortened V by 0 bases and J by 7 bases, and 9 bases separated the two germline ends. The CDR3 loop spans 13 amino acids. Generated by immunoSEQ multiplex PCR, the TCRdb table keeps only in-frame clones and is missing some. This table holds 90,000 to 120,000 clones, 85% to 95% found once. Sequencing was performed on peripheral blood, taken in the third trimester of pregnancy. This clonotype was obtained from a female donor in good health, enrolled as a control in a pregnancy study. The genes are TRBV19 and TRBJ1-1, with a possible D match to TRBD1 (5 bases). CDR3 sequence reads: CASSIDREVEAFF. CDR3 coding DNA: TGTGCCAGTAGTATAGACAGGGAGGTTGAAGCTTTCTTT.